The rows below give T cell receptor beta chains drawn from one sample of a study of shared clonotypes between healthy human individuals. This table comes from immunoSEQ multiplex PCR, and its TCRdb copy is limited to in-frame clones, with some not included. The sample includes over a million clones, roughly 75% of them seen just once. The source material was memory CD4+ T cells sorted from blood. These receptors were taken from a young man in good health. The CDR3 runs from the conserved cysteine through the conserved F or W. Each record gives: CDR3 length, V gene, J gene, CDR3 protein.

13,TRBV5-4,TRBJ1-2,CASSLGPNYGYTF
15,TRBV19,TRBJ1-6,CASNGGAGGNSPLHF
14,TRBV28,TRBJ1-6,CASTLAGKHSPLHF
13,TRBV19,TRBJ2-1,CAIGGDTYNEQFF
15,TRBV28,TRBJ2-5,CASSFPDRDMETQYF
14,TRBV30,TRBJ1-6,CAWKRGALNSPLHF
15,TRBV7-2,TRBJ2-1,CASSRTSNSYNEQFF
14,TRBV5-1,TRBJ2-1,CASSLNRGLNEQFF
12,TRBV10-3,TRBJ2-3,CATKTSPDTQYF
15,TRBV5-4,TRBJ2-7,CASSLGQGGSYEQYF
14,TRBV7-9,TRBJ2-2,CASSKRNREEELFF
16,TRBV5-1,TRBJ2-3,CASSLGLAGPPDTQYF
15,TRBV10-3,TRBJ1-2,CAISEGTGSNYGYTF
15,TRBV2,TRBJ1-1,CASSEARRSNTEAFF
14,TRBV18,TRBJ2-3,CASSLPGGTDTQYF
13,TRBV18,TRBJ1-4,CASSGSRDEKLFF
11,TRBV30,TRBJ2-1,CAWTAYNEQFF
14,TRBV6-5,TRBJ1-1,CASRTGTQNTEAFF
14,TRBV6-6,TRBJ2-7,CATLMREGTYEQYF
15,TRBV28,TRBJ1-6,CASSPSTGNNSPLHF
15,TRBV28,TRBJ1-2,CASRSLRPGGFGYTF
16,TRBV15,TRBJ1-2,CATSNERGARSYGYTF
12,TRBV29-1,TRBJ2-3,CSVYRGTDTQYF
16,TRBV18,TRBJ2-2,CASSPVGLAAPGELFF
15,TRBV7-2,TRBJ2-3,CASSLGGGDGRTQYF
15,TRBV19,TRBJ1-1,CASSIGGGTNTEAFF
15,TRBV6-1,TRBJ1-2,CASSRKDVPAYGYTF
14,TRBV19,TRBJ1-6,CASSMWGNNSPLHF
17,TRBV21-1,TRBJ1-1,CASSSHPDPTLSDVAFF
15,TRBV19,TRBJ1-2,CASSIWGQGYRGYTF
15,TRBV2,TRBJ2-3,CASSERGPETDTQYF
13,TRBV14,TRBJ1-1,CASSQQGGTEAFF
14,TRBV5-4,TRBJ1-1,CASSFGQGDTEAFF
14,TRBV29-1,TRBJ1-5,CSVATGGSNQPQHF
19,TRBV18,TRBJ2-1,CASSRGLAGSSPSYNEQFF